Given below is one TCR beta chain in context. This clonotype was observed many times. Its specific antigen is unknown. Per-base quality was not reported, and no clone a single base away is much larger than it. The record originates from a study of response to subunit inactivated influenza vaccine (dated by TCRdb to 2017 to 2018). Concerning the study at large: Deep quantitative T cell receptor repertoire profiling was used in the study to track responses to a trivalent subunit inactivated influenza vaccine.

The sample's time point label is to be understood as: 45 days after influenza vaccine administration. The method behind the library was RT-PCR. Sequencer: Illumina HiSeq 2500. TCRdb cleaned the public reads at Q25 with fastp, built clones with MiXCR and kept in-frame beta chains. Merged by CDR3 protein, the rows form single entries marked with the most common genes and DNA. This sample holds 430,000 or so distinct CDR3 sequences; roughly 9.8% were observed only once. The ten largest clones take up roughly 12% of the sample. Reading the germline V gene gives CDR1 KGHSH and CDR2 LQKENI. Spanning cysteine to phenylalanine, the CDR3 consists of 15 amino acids. Left in the record is the CDR3 DNA by itself, 45 bases read in frame from the first base. The junction shows trimming of 0 bases on V and 3 bases on J, plus 12 bases between the germline ends. The full study reports these points: The authors proposed that each seasonal influenza vaccination may bring in only a limited number of new T cells.

The chain was built from TRBV18 and TRBJ2-7, with the D segment identity uncertain. Sequencing used PBMCs from blood, obtained roughly 48 days after vaccination. This TCR was recovered from a man aged 45 to 65 who received an inactivated influenza vaccine. Donor details come from another sample of the same person, matched by shared clones. CDR3 reads: CASSPPSKQNYEQYF. In nucleotides, the sequence is TGTGCCAGCTCACCACCCTCGAAACAGAACTACGAGCAGTACTTC. When the CDR3 is completed using the reference TRBV18 and TRBJ2-7 genes on either side, the full variable domain is NAGVMQNPRHLVRRRGQEARLRCSPMKGHSHVYWYRQLPEEGLKFMVYLQKENIIDESGMPKERFSAEFPKEGPSILRIQQVVRGDSAAYFCASSPPSKQNYEQYFGPGTRLTVT.